The following is a T cell receptor (beta chain) sequence with its context. This entry comes from a study of blood T cell repertoires in COVID-19. Across the study: Collection of acute and convalescent COVID-19 samples took place in the United States, Italy and Spain.

Source study methods: Using reference gene primer amplification, nucleated cell counts were estimated. This table comes from immunoSEQ multiplex PCR, and its TCRdb copy is limited to in-frame clones, with some not included. The D gene and trimming were derived from the DNA, and the V and J assignments and clone size from that table. The sample lists more than 200,000 clones, about 87% occurring once. Seattle's enrolled individuals joined amid active infection and were then monitored longitudinally. V was pared by 5 bases and J by 0 bases, with 4 bases of the junction left unmatched. There are 18 residues in the CDR3. Germline V gene sequence: CDR1 SGHNT, CDR2 YYREEE (reference sequence).

Material for sequencing was peripheral blood. The rearrangement links TRBV5-4 to TRBJ2-6, with 14 positions matching TRBD2. This receptor was taken from a woman in her 30s with COVID-19, enrolled during active disease. The CDR3 nucleotides read TGTGCCAGCAGTTGGGGACTAGCGGGAGCCTCTGGGGCCAACGTCCTGACTTTC. It encodes CASSWGLAGASGANVLTF.